The T cell receptor beta chain described here comes from a study of Ad26.COV2.S vaccination and SARS-CoV-2 variants. The germline gives CDR1 LGHDT, CDR2 YNNKEL (reference sequence). V lost 3 bases and J lost 9; bases outside the gene matches: 3. The CDR3 covers 13 residues. As for treatment: around 19 received Ad26.COV2.S at low or high dose, single or two shots; a few received placebo; per-sample allocation not given. Samples analyzed were those drawn on day 63 after the first vaccine or placebo injection. The data were produced by immunoSEQ multiplex PCR, yet TCRdb's version contains in-frame clones alone and is incomplete. The table includes roughly 400,000 clones, 89% detected once.

The material sequenced was peripheral blood, taken in a trial of Ad26.COV2.S vaccine versus placebo. The chain couples TRBV3-1 (or the pseudogene TRBV3-2) to TRBJ2-7; 12 bases match TRBD1. The sequence was obtained from a person aged 18 to 59 who received the Ad26.COV2.S COVID-19 vaccine or a placebo. The CDR3 loop is CASSQGQGAGQYF. CDR3 DNA sequence: TGTGCCAGCAGCCAGGGACAGGGGGCGGGGCAGTACTTC.